Below, 22 T cell receptor beta chains from the same sample are listed, as sequenced in a study of cytotoxic CD8 clonotypes in ibrutinib-treated CLL. TCRdb keeps only in-frame clones here, not all; method: immunoSEQ multiplex PCR. This sample has more than 85,000 clones; approximately 77% occur once, and the top ten carry roughly 24%. The starting material was PBMCs, obtained after 24 months of ibrutinib treatment. These receptors came from a human donor with chronic lymphocytic leukemia.

The chain employs TRBV2 and TRBJ2-6; 7 bases fit TRBD1. V lost 5 bases and J lost 1; bases outside the gene matches: 5. Germline loops: CDR1 SNHLY, CDR2 FYNNEI. The CDR3 has 16 residues. The CDR3, as DNA: TGTGCCAGCAGTCGGGACAGAGCTTCTGGGGCCAACGTCCTGACTTTC. Translated: CASSRDRASGANVLTF.

This chain uses TRBV28 with TRBJ1-2, with 7 bases that match TRBD1. V shed 6 bases, J shed 5 bases, and the junction held 12 bases outside the gene matches. The germline V gene encodes CDR1 MDHEN and CDR2 SYDVKM. CDR3 length: 15 residues. CDR3 sequence (DNA): TGTGCCAGCAGCCCCCCGACAGGGATGGGGTATGGCTACACCTTC. Amino acid sequence: CASSPPTGMGYGYTF.

The chain is built from TRBV7-6 and TRBJ2-7, with TRBD2 identical over 11 bases. The CDR3 has 15 amino acids. After removal of 1 base from V and 3 bases from J, the junction contained 2 bases not matched to a gene. Germline lookup yields CDR1 SGHVS and CDR2 FNYEAQ. The CDR3, as DNA: TGTGCCAGCAGCTTAGATCTAGCGGGAGGCTACGAGCAGTACTTC. Translated: CASSLDLAGGYEQYF.

This clone has only a few counts. This rearrangement joins TRBV30 to TRBJ2-3, with D unclear. There are 15 residues in the CDR3. Germline loops: CDR1 GTSNPN, CDR2 SVGIG (reference sequence). Trimming left V 3 bases short and J 2 bases short, with 15 bases between. CDR3 protein: CAWSPPHDTTDTQYF. The CDR3 DNA reads as TGTGCCTGGAGCCCCCCCCATGATACCACAGATACGCAGTATTTT.

This chain links TRBV5-1 with TRBJ2-3; D is possibly TRBD1 (5 bases). Per germline, CDR1 SGHRS and CDR2 YFSETQ. Between the trimmed V and J ends, which lost 4 bases and 4 bases, there was a span of 13 bases. The CDR3 contains 14 residues. The chain's CDR3 is CASSPHIGADTQYF. The CDR3, as DNA: TGCGCCAGCAGCCCACACATAGGGGCAGATACGCAGTATTTT.

The chain combines TRBV11-1 with TRBJ2-5; 7 positions agree with TRBD1. CDR3 length: 14 amino acids. After removal of 1 base from V and 5 bases from J, the junction contained 4 bases not matched to a gene. CDR1 is SGHAT and CDR2 is FQDESV in the germline V gene (reference sequence). The CDR3 is CASSLGTGRETQYF. As DNA, the CDR3 is TGTGCCAGCAGCTTAGGGACAGGAAGGGAGACCCAGTACTTC.

The rearrangement uses TRBV9 and TRBJ2-5, with 9 bases fitting TRBD1. Germline loops: CDR1 SGDLS, CDR2 YYNGEE. The CDR3 consists of 14 residues. V shed 3 bases and J 5 bases; nucleotides not matched to a gene: 5. The CDR3 sequence: CASSGTGGAETQYF. CDR3 DNA: TGTGCCAGCAGCGGAACAGGGGGCGCGGAGACCCAGTACTTC.

The chain is built from TRBV7-2 and TRBJ2-5; 7 bases map to TRBD2. Looked up from germline, CDR1 is SGHTA and CDR2 is FQGNSA. The CDR3 spans 15 residues. Unmatched junction bases numbered 8, after V lost 4 bases and J lost 3 bases. Here the CDR3 reads CASSSTRGFEETQYF. The CDR3 DNA is TGTGCCAGCAGCTCCACGCGGGGGTTCGAAGAGACCCAGTACTTC.

The chain links TRBV10-3 to TRBJ1-4; weak D call: TRBD1 (5 bases). Trimming cost V 4 bases and J 7 bases, with 16 bases left between them. Germline CDR1 ENHRY, CDR2 SYGVKD. This CDR3 spans 15 amino acids. In DNA form, the CDR3 reads TGTGCCATCAGTGCCACAGAGGGGCAGGTTGAAAAACTGTTTTTT. Its translation is CAISATEGQVEKLFF.

The CDR3 DNA is TGTGCCAGCAGCGTTGGGGGGTTCCGGTACGAGCAGTACTTC. Translation gives CASSVGGFRYEQYF. The chain uses TRBV5-6 and TRBJ2-7; perhaps TRBD2 as D (6 bases). Between the trimmed V and J ends, which lost 4 bases and 4 bases, there was a span of 15 bases. The CDR3 sequence is 14 residues long. Germline CDR1 and CDR2: SGHDT and YYEEEE.

The rearrangement joins TRBV5-5 to TRBJ2-3, with TRBD2 as a possible D gene (5 bases). The germline CDR1 and CDR2 sequences are SGHKS and YYEKEE (reference sequence). Trimming stripped 4 bases from V and 2 bases from J, with 11 bases between. The CDR3 spans 14 residues. DNA for the CDR3: TGTGCCAGCAGCCCTCTGAGGGACACAGATACGCAGTATTTT. Residues: CASSPLRDTDTQYF.

The chain links TRBV2 to TRBJ1-2; D may be TRBD1 (5 bases). In germline, CDR1 is SNHLY, CDR2 FYNNEI. V lost 6 bases, J lost 1 base, and 9 bases lay in between. This CDR3 has 13 residues. In DNA, the CDR3 is TGTGCCAGCAGGACAGACGGTAACTATGGCTACACCTTC. Translation: CASRTDGNYGYTF.

The chain has TRBV9 and TRBJ2-5; TRBD2 matches 13 bases. Germline V gene sequence: CDR1 SGDLS, CDR2 YYNGEE. Germline trimming cut 4 bases from V and 5 bases from J; bases unmatched to any gene: 17. This CDR3 is built from 19 residues. CDR3 bases: TGTGCCAGCAGCAACTCGGGACTAGCGGGGACAACGGTTAGGGAGACCCAGTACTTC. This gives the protein CASSNSGLAGTTVRETQYF.

The chain combines TRBV15 with TRBJ1-4; 8 bases are a match to TRBD1. Germline V gene data show CDR1 as LNHNV and CDR2 as YYDKDF (reference sequence). Trimming at V came to 4 bases and at J to 10 bases, leaving 11 bases not matched to a gene. This CDR3 has 15 residues. CDR3: CATSNPEQGAAKLFF. The CDR3 bases are TGTGCCACCAGCAACCCAGAGCAGGGGGCTGCAAAACTGTTTTTT.

The rearrangement uses TRBV15 and TRBJ1-5; D perhaps matches TRBD1 (5 bases). Germline V gene data show CDR1 as LNHNV and CDR2 as YYDKDF (reference sequence). With 0 bases removed from V and 10 bases from J, the gap between germline ends came to 16 bases. The CDR3 has 15 amino acids. This CDR3 is CATSRDLAGQGPQHF. CDR3 coding DNA: TGTGCCACCAGCAGAGATCTAGCAGGGCAAGGCCCCCAGCATTTT.

V gene TRBV7-6 combines with J gene TRBJ1-3; TRBD1 might be the D (6 bases). Trimming took 1 base from V and 9 from J, leaving 19 bases between them. The CDR3 contains 16 residues. The germline gives CDR1 SGHVS, CDR2 FNYEAQ. Here the CDR3 DNA reads TGTGCCAGCAGCTTAGGGGGCACAGGGACTTGGGGCACCATATATTTT. Protein: CASSLGGTGTWGTIYF. Looking up the rest from reference TRBV7-6 and TRBJ1-3 gives the full variable domain: GAGVSQSPRYKVTKRGQDVALRCDPISGHVSLYWYRQALGQGPEFLTYFNYEAQQDKSGLPNDRFSAERPEGSISTLTIQRTEQRDSAMYRCASSLGGTGTWGTIYFGEGSWLTVV.

The rearrangement uses TRBV7-2 and TRBJ2-7; TRBD1 matches 10 bases. The CDR3 spans 15 residues. J was trimmed by 4 bases and V by 1 base; bases with no gene match: 4. Germline V gene lookup returns CDR1 SGHTA and CDR2 FQGNSA. The CDR3 DNA reads TGTGCCAGCAGCTTAGATGAGGGACAGGGGTACGAGCAGTACTTC. This codes for CASSLDEGQGYEQYF.

As to this clone: At the DNA level, this CDR3 is encoded by other sequences in the same sample as well. This sequence joins TRBV5-1 and TRBJ2-3; 8 bases align to TRBD2. Germline V gene data show CDR1 as SGHRS and CDR2 as YFSETQ. Germline trimming cut 0 bases from V and 0 bases from J; bases unmatched to any gene: 3. The CDR3 runs 16 residues. The CDR3 region is CASSLDGGRSTDTQYF. The CDR3 bases are TGCGCCAGCAGCTTGGATGGCGGGAGGAGCACAGATACGCAGTATTTT.

This rearrangement joins TRBV19 to TRBJ1-5, with 8 bases aligning to TRBD1. The germline gives CDR1 LNHDA, CDR2 SQIVND (reference sequence). The V and J ends lost 6 bases and 0 bases, in that order; junction bases with no gene match: 13. This CDR3 region has 18 residues. CDR3 sequence: CASSPIGQGDRSNQPQHF. Written as DNA, the CDR3 is TGTGCCAGTAGCCCCATCGGACAGGGTGACCGTAGCAATCAGCCCCAGCATTTT. The whole variable domain, remainder taken from reference TRBV19 and TRBJ1-5, is DGGITQSPKYLFRKEGQNVTLSCEQNLNHDAMYWYRQDPGQGLRLIYYSQIVNDFQKGDIAEGYSVSREKKESFPLTVTSAQKNPTAFYLCASSPIGQGDRSNQPQHFGDGTRLSIL.

This clone was seen a single time. The junction departs from the called germline gene at one end, perhaps through a read error. Within the sample, other DNA sequences also encode this same CDR3. This chain joins TRBV7-2 and TRBJ2-7, with 8 bases lining up with TRBD1. The CDR3 spans 14 residues. Germline V gene lookup returns CDR1 SGHTA and CDR2 FQGNSA. CDR3 coding DNA: TGTGCCAGCAGCTTAGATAGGACAGGGAACGAACAGTACTTC. It specifies CASSLDRTGNEQYF.

The chain uses TRBV27 and TRBJ2-7; the D gene could be TRBD1 or TRBD2 (5 bases each). The CDR3 runs to 15 residues. V lost 9 bases, J lost 3 bases, and 21 bases lay in between. Germline V lookup: CDR1 MNHEY, CDR2 SMNVEV (reference sequence). DNA of the CDR3: TGTGCCAGACGCTCCTCCGGGACGGAGTACTACGAGCAGTACTTC. Protein: CARRSSGTEYYEQYF.

In this sample, this clone turned up once. The CDR3 DNA follows: TGTGCCAGCAGCTTAAAATTCCCGACAGGGACGGGCGAGCAGTACTTC. This encodes CASSLKFPTGTGEQYF. This chain uses TRBV7-9 with TRBJ2-7; 7 bases are a match to TRBD1. Trimming removed 2 bases from V and 6 bases from J; junction bases left unmatched: 13. Germline V gene lookup returns CDR1 SEHNR and CDR2 FQNEAQ (reference sequence). The CDR3 runs 16 residues.